Sequencing of this T cell receptor (beta chain) was carried out in a study of OX40 agonist ivuxolimab in advanced cancers. About the study: People who had prior anti-PD-1, anti-PD-L1 or anti-CTLA-4 therapy could take part, and approximately 43% had some.

The data were produced by immunoSEQ multiplex PCR, yet TCRdb's version contains in-frame clones alone and is incomplete. This sample has approximately 60,000 clones; over 85% occur once, and the top ten carry approximately 18%. Germline-derived CDR1 and CDR2 are SGHRS and YFSETQ. J was trimmed by 5 bases and V by 0 bases; bases with no gene match: 8. The CDR3 runs 16 residues. Patients who had autoimmune disease history or got systemic immunosuppression were left out. The chain links TRBV5-1 to TRBJ2-5; 9 bases line up with TRBD2. The sequence came from an adult with an advanced solid tumor such as melanoma, head and neck, liver or kidney cancer. The material was CD4+ or CD8+ T cells sorted from blood, obtained in a trial of the OX40 agonist ivuxolimab. CDR3 DNA: TGCGCCAGCAGCTTGGAGGGACTAGCAATAGCCGAGACCCAGTACTTC. This encodes CASSLEGLAIAETQYF. The full variable domain, its missing parts supplied by reference TRBV5-1 and TRBJ2-5, is KAGVTQTPRYLIKTRGQQVTLSCSPISGHRSVSWYQQTPGQGLQFLFEYFSETQRNKGNFPGRFSGRQFSNSRSEMNVSTLELGDSALYLCASSLEGLAIAETQYFGPGTRLLVL.